The rows below give T cell receptor beta chains drawn from one sample of a study of human T cells and chemical hapten exposure. TCRdb reprocessed the RACE reads with MiXCR, giving one entry per CDR3 protein. The sample has just over 80,000 distinct CDR3 sequences; about 10% are singletons. The sample in question was whole blood, obtained in connection with sensitization to the hapten diphenylcyclopropenone (DPC). The receptors shown here come from a woman in her 50s with alopecia areata. Some clones in this sample may be carry-over from other donors' samples. The CDR3 runs from the conserved cysteine through the conserved F or W. The D gene is left open where the match is weak. A row's size may be missing; if present it is once, few, many or a size class.

>few|TRBV5-1|TRBJ2-3|NA
TGCGCCAGCAGCTGGGAAACAGATACGCAGTATTTT
CASSWETDTQYF
>NA|TRBV7-9|TRBJ2-3|TRBD2
TGTGCCAGCAGCTATACTAGCGGGAGGACAGATACGCAGTATTTT
CASSYTSGRTDTQYF
>NA|TRBV28|TRBJ1-5|TRBD1
TGTGCCAGCAGGTTACAGGGGTCCCAGCCCCAGCATTTT
CASRLQGSQPQHF
>NA|TRBV28|TRBJ2-2|TRBD1
TGTGCCAGCGCCGAGACAGGGGGCGTTAACGGGGAGCTGTTTTTT
CASAETGGVNGELFF
>few|TRBV9|TRBJ2-2|TRBD2
TGTGCCAGCAGCTATATAGCGGGGAGGAACACCGGGGAGCTGTTTTTT
CASSYIAGRNTGELFF
>NA|TRBV9|TRBJ2-7|NA
TGTGCCAGCAGCGCCCTCCCCAGTTACGAGCAGTACTTC
CASSALPSYEQYF
>NA|TRBV11-2|TRBJ2-1|TRBD2
TGTGCCAGCAGAGAGTGGGGGGGAACGACCAATGAGCAGTTCTTC
CASREWGGTTNEQFF
>few|TRBV7-2|TRBJ2-2|NA
TGTGCCAGCAGCTTATCTACCAACAGGAACACCGGGGAGCTGTTTTTT
CASSLSTNRNTGELFF
>many|TRBV20-1|TRBJ2-4|NA
TGCAGTGCTAGAGTCGTGGGGATATGGGTTCAGTACTTC
CSARVVGIWVQYF
>few|TRBV7-9|TRBJ2-7|NA
TGTGCCAGCATGGGGGGTCCGGACGAGCAGTACTTC
CASMGGPDEQYF
>NA|TRBV6-6|TRBJ2-2|TRBD2
TGTGCCAGCAGTTATAGATTACTAGCGGGACGAACCGGGGAGCTGTTTTTT
CASSYRLLAGRTGELFF
>many|TRBV7-3|TRBJ2-1|NA
TGTGCCAGCAGCCCAGCGCGGGACAACCATGAGCAGTTCTTC
CASSPARDNHEQFF
>few|TRBV19|TRBJ2-2|TRBD1
TGTGCCTCCTGGGACAGGGGGACGGGGAACACCGGGGAGCTGTTTTTT
CASWDRGTGNTGELFF
>NA|TRBV18|TRBJ2-3|NA
TGTGTCAGCTCTCCAACGGGGGATACGCAGTATTTT
CVSSPTGDTQYF
>many|TRBV2|TRBJ1-1|NA
TGTGCCAGCAGCCAGAAAAGGGGGACTGAAGCTTTCTTT
CASSQKRGTEAFF
>many|TRBV18|TRBJ2-7|NA
TGTGCCAGCTCACCCCCCAGCTCCTACGAGCAGTACTTC
CASSPPSSYEQYF
>many|TRBV18|TRBJ2-7|TRBD1
TGTGCCAGCTCACAACTGGACAGGGCCCACGAGCAGTACTTC
CASSQLDRAHEQYF
>few|TRBV18|TRBJ2-1|TRBD1
TGTGCCAGCTCACCTTTGATGCGGGGACAGGGCAACAATGAGCAGTTCTTC
CASSPLMRGQGNNEQFF
>NA|TRBV7-9|TRBJ1-5|NA
TGTGCCAGCAGCTTACAGGGACTTAGCAATCAGCCCCAGCATTTT
CASSLQGLSNQPQHF
>many|TRBV6-2/TRBV6-3|TRBJ2-3|TRBD2
TGTGCCAGCAGTTACGTAGGCGGACTAGCGGGAGATACGCAGTATTTT
CASSYVGGLAGDTQYF
>many|TRBV5-1|TRBJ1-4|NA
TGCGCCAGCAGCTTGGGAGGGGCGGATGAAAAACTGTTTTTT
CASSLGGADEKLFF
>few|TRBV28|TRBJ2-3|NA
TGTGCCAGCAGCATAGCATTAGCAGCCATTGGAGCAGATACGCAGTATTTT
CASSIALAAIGADTQYF
>few|TRBV12-3/TRBV12-4|TRBJ2-5|TRBD1
TGTGCCAGCAGCTCGGACAGGGACGGTGAGACCCAGTACTTC
CASSSDRDGETQYF
>many|TRBV4-3|TRBJ1-6|NA
TGCGCCAGCAGCCAAGTCGGGGGTGGAAATTCACCCCTCCACTTT
CASSQVGGGNSPLHF
>many|TRBV29-1|TRBJ2-5|TRBD2
TGCAGCGTTAGAACTAGCGACCAAGAGACCCAGTACTTC
CSVRTSDQETQYF
>many|TRBV12-3/TRBV12-4|TRBJ2-5|TRBD2
TGTGCCAGCAGTTCCCTCAGTAGCGGGGGGGTCCAAGAGACCCAGTACTTC
CASSSLSSGGVQETQYF
>few|TRBV7-2|TRBJ2-7|TRBD2
TGTGCCAGCAGGTCAGCCAGCGGGAGGGCCGCGGAGCAGTACTTC
CASRSASGRAAEQYF
>NA|TRBV7-2|TRBJ2-3|TRBD2
TGTGCCAGCAGCCTTAGCGGGGTTCCCTCAGATACGCAGTATTTT
CASSLSGVPSDTQYF
>many|TRBV12-5|TRBJ1-5|NA
TGTGCTAGTGGCTTGAACTTGATGAAACTAGACAGATATAGCAATCAGCCCCAGCATTTT
CASGLNLMKLDRYSNQPQHF
>NA|TRBV2|TRBJ1-6|NA
TGTGCCAGCAACAGACAGGCGGGGAATTCACCCCTCCACTTT
CASNRQAGNSPLHF
>NA|TRBV9|TRBJ2-1|TRBD2
TGTGCCAGCAGCGTAGTGGCTAGCGGCAATGAGCAGTTCTTC
CASSVVASGNEQFF
>NA|TRBV11-2|TRBJ1-2|NA
TGTGCCAGCAGCTTATCAGGGAGGAATGGCTACACCTTC
CASSLSGRNGYTF
>many|TRBV11-2|TRBJ2-7|NA
TGTGCCAGCAGCCTTTTAGCGGTGGTGGGCCACGAGCAGTACTTC
CASSLLAVVGHEQYF
>many|TRBV5-4|TRBJ1-4|TRBD1
TGTGCCAGCAGCTCAGGACAGGACCATAATGAAAAACTGTTTTTT
CASSSGQDHNEKLFF
>few|TRBV5-8|TRBJ1-1|NA
TGTGCCAGCAGCTTGGCCTTCGGATACACTGAAGCTTTCTTT
CASSLAFGYTEAFF
>many|TRBV3-1|TRBJ2-2|NA
TGTGCCAGCAGCCAAGAGGGCCCTCAGCTTCTCACCGGGGAGCTGTTTTTT
CASSQEGPQLLTGELFF
>many|TRBV28|TRBJ2-1|NA
TGTGCCAGCATGGTGGGAGTCAACAATGAGCAGTTCTTC
CASMVGVNNEQFF
>many|TRBV7-6|TRBJ1-1|NA
TGTGCCAGCAGCCCTGGGGGGGCCGGTATGAACACTGAAGCTTTCTTT
CASSPGGAGMNTEAFF
>NA|TRBV29-1|TRBJ2-5|TRBD2
TGCAGCGTTGTCGTTTCACCGGGACTATATGAGACCCAGTACTTC
CSVVVSPGLYETQYF
>NA|TRBV6-6|TRBJ1-5|NA
TGTGCCAGCAGTTTACAGGGTCAAGTCAATCAGCCCCAGCATTTT
CASSLQGQVNQPQHF
>NA|TRBV3-1|TRBJ1-1|NA
TGTGCCAGCAGCCAAGGACAACACCCCCGGAACACTGAAGCTTTCTTT
CASSQGQHPRNTEAFF
>once|TRBV28|TRBJ2-7|TRBD1
TGTGCCAGCAGTGACAGGGAATGGGAGCAGTACTTC
CASSDREWEQYF
>many|TRBV21-1|TRBJ2-1|NA
TGTGCCAGCAGCAGGGCGTCGCGGGAGGGGTACAATGAGCAGTTCTTC
CASSRASREGYNEQFF
>few|TRBV18|TRBJ2-7|TRBD1
TGTGCCAGCTCACCCGGACAGGTCTCCTACGAGCAGTACTTC
CASSPGQVSYEQYF
>few|TRBV7-9|TRBJ1-5|NA
TGTGCCAGCAGCGCCGGGGGCTATAGCAATCAGCCCCAGCATTTT
CASSAGGYSNQPQHF
>many|TRBV3-1|TRBJ2-4|NA
TGTGCCAGCAGCCAAGTTTTGGGGGCCAAAAACATTCAGTACTTC
CASSQVLGAKNIQYF
>few|TRBV5-1|TRBJ2-3|TRBD2
TGCGCCAGCAGCGATCTAGCGGTGGATACGCAGTATTTT
CASSDLAVDTQYF
>few|TRBV7-2|TRBJ1-6|TRBD1
TGTGCCAGCAGCTTAGCGATAAGGACAGGGGGCACGGTACGGTCACCCCTCCACTTT
CASSLAIRTGGTVRSPLHF
>few|TRBV29-1|TRBJ2-1|TRBD2
TGCAGCGTTGAAGTGCGCGGGAGGGCCAACGATGAGCAGTTCTTC
CSVEVRGRANDEQFF
>many|TRBV29-1|TRBJ2-5|NA
TGCAGCGCCGGACACCTCAACCAAGAGACCCAGTACTTC
CSAGHLNQETQYF
>once|TRBV27|TRBJ2-1|NA
TGTGCCAGCACCCACTCGGCCGGGACTGCTTCCTACAATGAGCAGTTCTTC
CASTHSAGTASYNEQFF